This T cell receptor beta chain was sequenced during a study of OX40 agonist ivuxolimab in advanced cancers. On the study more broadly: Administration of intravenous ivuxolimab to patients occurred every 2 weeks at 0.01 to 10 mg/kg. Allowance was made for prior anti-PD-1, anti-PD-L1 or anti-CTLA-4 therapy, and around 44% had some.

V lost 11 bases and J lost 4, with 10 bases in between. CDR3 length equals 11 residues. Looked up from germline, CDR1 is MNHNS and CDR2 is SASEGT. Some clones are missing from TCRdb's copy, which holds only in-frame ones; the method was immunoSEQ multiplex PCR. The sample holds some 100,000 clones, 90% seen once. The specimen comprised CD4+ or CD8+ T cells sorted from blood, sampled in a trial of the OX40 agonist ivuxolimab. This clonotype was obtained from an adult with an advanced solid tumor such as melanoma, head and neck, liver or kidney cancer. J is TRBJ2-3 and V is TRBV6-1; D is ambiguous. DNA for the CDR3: TGTGCCGGGTCGACGGCAGATACGCAGTATTTT. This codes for CAGSTADTQYF.